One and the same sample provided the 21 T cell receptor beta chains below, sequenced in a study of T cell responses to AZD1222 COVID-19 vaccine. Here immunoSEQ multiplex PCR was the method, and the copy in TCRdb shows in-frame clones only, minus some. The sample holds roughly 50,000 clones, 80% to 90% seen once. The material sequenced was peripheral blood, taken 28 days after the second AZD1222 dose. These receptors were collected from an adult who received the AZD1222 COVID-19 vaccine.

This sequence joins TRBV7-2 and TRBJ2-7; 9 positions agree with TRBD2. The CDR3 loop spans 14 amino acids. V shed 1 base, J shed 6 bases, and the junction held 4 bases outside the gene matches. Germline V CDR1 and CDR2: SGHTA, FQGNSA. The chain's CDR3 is CASSLVGSGSEQYF. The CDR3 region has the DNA TGTGCCAGCAGCTTAGTTGGTAGCGGGAGCGAGCAGTACTTC.

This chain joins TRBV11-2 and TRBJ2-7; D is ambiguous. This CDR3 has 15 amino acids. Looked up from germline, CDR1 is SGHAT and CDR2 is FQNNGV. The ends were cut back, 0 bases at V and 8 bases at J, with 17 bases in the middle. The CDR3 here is CASSLDQFEGNKQYF. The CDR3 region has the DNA TGTGCCAGCAGCTTAGATCAGTTTGAAGGGAACAAGCAGTACTTC. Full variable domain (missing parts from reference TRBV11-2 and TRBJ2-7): EAGVAQSPRYKIIEKRQSVAFWCNPISGHATLYWYQQILGQGPKLLIQFQNNGVVDDSQLPKDRFSAERLKGVDSTLKIQPAKLEDSAVYLCASSLDQFEGNKQYFGPGTRLTVT.

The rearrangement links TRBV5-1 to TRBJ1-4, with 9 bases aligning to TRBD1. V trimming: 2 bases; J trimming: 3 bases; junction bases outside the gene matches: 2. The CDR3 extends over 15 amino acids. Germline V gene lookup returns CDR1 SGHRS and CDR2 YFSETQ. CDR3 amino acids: CASSLTGGANEKLFF. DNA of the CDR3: TGCGCCAGCAGCTTAACAGGGGGCGCTAATGAAAAACTGTTTTTT.

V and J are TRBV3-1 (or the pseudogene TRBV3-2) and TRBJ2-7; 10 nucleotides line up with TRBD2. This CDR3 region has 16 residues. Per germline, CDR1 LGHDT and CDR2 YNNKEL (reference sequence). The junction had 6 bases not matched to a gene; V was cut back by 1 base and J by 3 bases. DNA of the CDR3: TGTGCCAGCAGCCAAGTGGGAGTAGCGGGAGGCTACGAGCAGTACTTC. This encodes CASSQVGVAGGYEQYF.

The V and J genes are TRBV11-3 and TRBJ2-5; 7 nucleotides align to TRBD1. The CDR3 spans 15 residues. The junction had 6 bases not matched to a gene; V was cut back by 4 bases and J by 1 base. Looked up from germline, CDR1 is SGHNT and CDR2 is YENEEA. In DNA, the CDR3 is TGTGCCAGCAGCTCCCCAGACAGGGCCCAAGAGACCCAGTACTTC. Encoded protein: CASSSPDRAQETQYF.

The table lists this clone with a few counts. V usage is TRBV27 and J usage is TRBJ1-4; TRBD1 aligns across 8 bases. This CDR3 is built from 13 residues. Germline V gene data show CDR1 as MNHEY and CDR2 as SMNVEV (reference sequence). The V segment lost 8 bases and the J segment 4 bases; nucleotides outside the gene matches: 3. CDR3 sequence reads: CASGDRFNEKLFF. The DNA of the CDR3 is TGTGCCAGCGGGGACAGGTTTAATGAAAAACTGTTTTTT.

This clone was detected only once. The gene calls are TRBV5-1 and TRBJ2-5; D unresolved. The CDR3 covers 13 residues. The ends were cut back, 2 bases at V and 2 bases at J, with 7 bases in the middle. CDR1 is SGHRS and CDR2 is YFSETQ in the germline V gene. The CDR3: CASSFVTQETQYF. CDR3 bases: TGCGCCAGCAGCTTTGTAACGCAAGAGACCCAGTACTTC.

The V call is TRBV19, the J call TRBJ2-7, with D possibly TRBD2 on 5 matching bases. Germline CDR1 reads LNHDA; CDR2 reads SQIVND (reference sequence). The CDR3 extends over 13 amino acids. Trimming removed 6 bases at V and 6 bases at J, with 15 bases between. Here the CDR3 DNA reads TGTGCCAGTAGCGGGCAGGAGGTTACCGAGCAGTACTTC. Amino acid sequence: CASSGQEVTEQYF.

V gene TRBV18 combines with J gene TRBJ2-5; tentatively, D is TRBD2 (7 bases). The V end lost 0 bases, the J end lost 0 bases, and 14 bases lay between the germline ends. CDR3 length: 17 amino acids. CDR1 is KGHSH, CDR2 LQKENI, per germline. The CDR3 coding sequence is TGTGCCAGCTCACCACCGGCCTGGGGGGGCCACCAAGAGACCCAGTACTTC. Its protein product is CASSPPAWGGHQETQYF.

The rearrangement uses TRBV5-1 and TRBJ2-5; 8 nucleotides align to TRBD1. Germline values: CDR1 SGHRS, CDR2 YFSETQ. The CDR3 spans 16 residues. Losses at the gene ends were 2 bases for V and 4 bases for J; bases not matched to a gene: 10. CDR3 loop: CASSFFGQGAGETQYF. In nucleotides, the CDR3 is TGCGCCAGCAGCTTTTTCGGGCAGGGGGCGGGAGAGACCCAGTACTTC.

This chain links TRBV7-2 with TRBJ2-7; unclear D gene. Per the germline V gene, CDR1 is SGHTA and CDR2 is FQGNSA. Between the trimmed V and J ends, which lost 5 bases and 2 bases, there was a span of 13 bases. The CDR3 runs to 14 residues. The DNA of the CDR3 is TGTGCCAGCAGCCCGAGGCTACTCCCCTACGAGCAGTACTTC. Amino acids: CASSPRLLPYEQYF.

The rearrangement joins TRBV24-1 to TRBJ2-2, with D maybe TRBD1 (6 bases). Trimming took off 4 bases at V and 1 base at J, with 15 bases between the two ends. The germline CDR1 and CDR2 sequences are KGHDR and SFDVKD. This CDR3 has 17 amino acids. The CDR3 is CATSDPSGTKNTGELFF. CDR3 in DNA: TGTGCCACCAGTGACCCTTCCGGGACAAAGAACACCGGGGAGCTGTTTTTT.

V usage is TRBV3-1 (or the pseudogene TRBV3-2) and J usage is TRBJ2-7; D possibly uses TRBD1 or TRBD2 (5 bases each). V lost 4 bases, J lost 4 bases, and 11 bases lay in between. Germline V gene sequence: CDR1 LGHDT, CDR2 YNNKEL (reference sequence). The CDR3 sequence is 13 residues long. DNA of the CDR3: TGTGCCAGCAGCCCCGGGGCGGTTTACGAGCAGTACTTC. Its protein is CASSPGAVYEQYF.

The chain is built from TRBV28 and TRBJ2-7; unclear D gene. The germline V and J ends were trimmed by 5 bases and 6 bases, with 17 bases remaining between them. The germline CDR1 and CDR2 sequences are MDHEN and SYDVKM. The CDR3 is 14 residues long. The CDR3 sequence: CASSLPSTPREQYF. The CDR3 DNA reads TGTGCCAGCAGTCTCCCCTCGACTCCCCGCGAGCAGTACTTC.

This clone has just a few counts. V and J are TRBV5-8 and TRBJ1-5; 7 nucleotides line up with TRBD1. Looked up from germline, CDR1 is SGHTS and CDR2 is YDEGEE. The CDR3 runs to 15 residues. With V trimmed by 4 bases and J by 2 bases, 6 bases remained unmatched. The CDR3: CASSPRTGGNQPQHF. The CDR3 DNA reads TGTGCCAGCAGCCCCAGGACAGGAGGCAATCAGCCCCAGCATTTT.

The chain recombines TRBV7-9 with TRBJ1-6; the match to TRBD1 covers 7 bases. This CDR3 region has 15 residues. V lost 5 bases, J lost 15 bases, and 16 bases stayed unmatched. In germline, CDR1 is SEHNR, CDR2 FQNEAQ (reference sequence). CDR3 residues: CASSHQDRPQDHLHF. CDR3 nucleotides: TGTGCCAGCAGCCATCAGGACAGGCCACAGGACCACCTCCACTTT.

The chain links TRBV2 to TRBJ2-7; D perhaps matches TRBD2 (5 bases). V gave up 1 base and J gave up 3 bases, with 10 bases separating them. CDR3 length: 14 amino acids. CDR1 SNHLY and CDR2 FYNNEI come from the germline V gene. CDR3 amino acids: CASSEGGADYEQYF. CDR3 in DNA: TGTGCCAGCAGTGAAGGGGGAGCGGACTACGAGCAGTACTTC. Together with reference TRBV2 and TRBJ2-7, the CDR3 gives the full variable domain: EPEVTQTPSHQVTQMGQEVILRCVPISNHLYFYWYRQILGQKVEFLVSFYNNEISEKSEIFDDQFSVERPDGSNFTLKIRSTKLEDSAMYFCASSEGGADYEQYFGPGTRLTVT.

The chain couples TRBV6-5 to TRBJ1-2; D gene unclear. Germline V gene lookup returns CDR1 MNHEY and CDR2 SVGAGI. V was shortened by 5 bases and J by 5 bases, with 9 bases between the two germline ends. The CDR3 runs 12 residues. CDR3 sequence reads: CASSPRGYGYTF. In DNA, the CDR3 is TGTGCCAGCAGTCCTCGGGGATATGGCTACACCTTC.

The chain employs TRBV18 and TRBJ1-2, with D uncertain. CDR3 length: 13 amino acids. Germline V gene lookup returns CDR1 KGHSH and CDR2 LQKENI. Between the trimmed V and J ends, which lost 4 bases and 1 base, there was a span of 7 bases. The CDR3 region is CASSRTDNYGYTF. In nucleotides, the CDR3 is TGTGCCAGCTCACGGACGGATAACTATGGCTACACCTTC.

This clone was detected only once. For the CDR3, the DNA is TGTGCCAGCAGCACGAGCGGAGGGGCCCTTAATTCACCCCTCCACTTT. Translation: CASSTSGGALNSPLHF. V usage is TRBV9 and J usage is TRBJ1-6; TRBD1 might be the D (5 bases). Germline-derived CDR1 and CDR2 are SGDLS and YYNGEE. The CDR3 has 16 amino acids. V lost 4 bases and J 6 bases, leaving 17 bases between the germline ends.

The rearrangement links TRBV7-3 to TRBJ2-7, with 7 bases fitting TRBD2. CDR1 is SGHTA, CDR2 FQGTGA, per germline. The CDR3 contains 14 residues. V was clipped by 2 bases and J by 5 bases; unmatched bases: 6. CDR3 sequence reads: CASSLAGVGHEQYF. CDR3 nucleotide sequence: TGTGCCAGCAGCTTAGCGGGAGTTGGCCACGAGCAGTACTTC.